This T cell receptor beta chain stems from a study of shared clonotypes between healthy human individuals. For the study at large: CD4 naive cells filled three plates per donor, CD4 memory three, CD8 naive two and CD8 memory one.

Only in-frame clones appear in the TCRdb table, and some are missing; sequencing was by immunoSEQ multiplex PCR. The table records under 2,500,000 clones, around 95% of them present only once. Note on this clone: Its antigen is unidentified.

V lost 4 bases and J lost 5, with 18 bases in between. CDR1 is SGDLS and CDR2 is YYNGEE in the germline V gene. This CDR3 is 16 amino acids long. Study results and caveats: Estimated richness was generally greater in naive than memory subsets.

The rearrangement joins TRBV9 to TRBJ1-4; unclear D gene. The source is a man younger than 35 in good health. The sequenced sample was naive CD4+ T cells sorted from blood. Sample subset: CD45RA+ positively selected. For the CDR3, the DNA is TGTGCCAGCAGCCCCTGGTTGGTAGGATCGAATGAAAAACTGTTTTTT. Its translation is CASSPWLVGSNEKLFF.